The TCR beta chain under discussion was sequenced for a study of T cell responses to AZD1222 COVID-19 vaccine. Findings of the study overall: Among vaccine-associated CD4 TCRs, coverage spanned spike, with dominance at 160-218 and 743-854. Sampled repertoires all dated from after the peak T cell response.

Assay: immunoSEQ multiplex PCR; the TCRdb copy retains only in-frame clones and omits some. Among fewer than 85,000 clones listed, roughly 80% were seen once. V was pared by 4 bases and J by 8 bases, with 11 bases of the junction left unmatched. Germline CDR1 is MGHRA and CDR2 is YSYEKL. This CDR3 spans 16 amino acids. As concerns this clone: What it recognizes is unknown.

The TCR comes from an adult who received the AZD1222 COVID-19 vaccine. The chain couples TRBV4-1 to TRBJ1-4; 9 bases agree with TRBD1. Specimen: peripheral blood, collected 28 days after the second AZD1222 dose. The CDR3 DNA follows: TGCGCCAGCAGCCTCTACTCCGGGACAGGGAAGGAAAAACTGTTTTTT. Its translation is CASSLYSGTGKEKLFF.